This is a list of T cell receptor beta chains from one sample in a study of vaccination and CD4 T cells after COVID-19. TCRdb processed the PCR reads anew with MiXCR; each CDR3 protein has one entry. The data hold over 12,000 distinct CDR3 sequences, with approximately 33% observed a single time. The antigens of these receptors remain unknown. This sample comprised CD4+ T cells from blood, cultured in vitro, obtained after SARS-CoV-2 vaccination. Receptors originate from a human donor who had recovered from COVID-19. The CDR3 runs from the conserved cysteine through the conserved F or W. A D gene is named only where the DNA matches it firmly. Rows give clone size only sometimes, using once, few, many, or a class for an expanded clone.

J: TRBJ1-2
size: -
D: TRBD1
V: TRBV6-2/TRBV6-3
DNA: TGTGCCAGCAGTACCGGGACAGGCTATGGCTACACCTTC
CDR3: CASSTGTGYGYTF

J: TRBJ2-5
size: -
D: TRBD2
V: TRBV12-3/TRBV12-4
DNA: TGTGCCAGCAGTTTCCTTAGCGGGGGGGAGACCCAGTACTTC
CDR3: CASSFLSGGETQYF

J: TRBJ1-1
size: -
D: -
V: TRBV28
DNA: TGTGCCAGCAGTTTATCAGGGCTGAACACTGAAGCTTTCTTT
CDR3: CASSLSGLNTEAFF

J: TRBJ2-3
size: few
D: -
V: TRBV7-6
DNA: TGTGCCAGCAGCCCCCAACAGGAAGATACGCAGTATTTT
CDR3: CASSPQQEDTQYF

J: TRBJ2-1
size: -
D: -
V: TRBV19
DNA: TGTGCCAGTAGTATAGAGCTAAGCTGGGGGTCCTACAATGAGCAGTTCTTC
CDR3: CASSIELSWGSYNEQFF

J: TRBJ2-6
size: once
D: -
V: TRBV27
DNA: TGTGCCAGCAAATCACAGGGAGCTGGGGCCAACGTCCTGACTTTC
CDR3: CASKSQGAGANVLTF

J: TRBJ2-2
size: -
D: TRBD2
V: TRBV7-9
DNA: TGTGCCAGCAGCCGGCGGACTAGCGGGGACACCGGGGAGCTGTTTTTT
CDR3: CASSRRTSGDTGELFF

J: TRBJ2-7
size: -
D: -
V: TRBV29-1
DNA: TGCAGCGTCCTCAGCGGAGGCTACGAGCAGTACTTC
CDR3: CSVLSGGYEQYF

J: TRBJ2-3
size: -
D: TRBD1
V: TRBV5-1
DNA: TGCGCCAGCAGTCCCGGGACAGGGGGCGGAATAGATACGCAGTATTTT
CDR3: CASSPGTGGGIDTQYF

J: TRBJ1-2
size: few
D: -
V: TRBV28
DNA: TGTGCCAGCAGTTTATCCGATGGCTACACCTTC
CDR3: CASSLSDGYTF

J: TRBJ1-3
size: -
D: -
V: TRBV7-2
DNA: TGTGCCAGCAGCCCGACAGGCTCTGGAAACACCATATATTTT
CDR3: CASSPTGSGNTIYF

J: TRBJ2-1
size: -
D: TRBD2
V: TRBV7-2
DNA: TGTGCCAGCAGCTTAAGTCGTATCAGGACTAGCGGGAACAATGAGCAGTTCTTC
CDR3: CASSLSRIRTSGNNEQFF

J: TRBJ2-7
size: once
D: TRBD2
V: TRBV7-2
DNA: TGTGCCAGCAGCTTAACGCGGAGGTTAGGGCGGGAGAGTTACGAGCAGTACTTC
CDR3: CASSLTRRLGRESYEQYF

J: TRBJ2-5
size: few
D: -
V: TRBV20-1
DNA: TGCAGTGCTAGACGCCCAACGGAGACCCAGTACTTC
CDR3: CSARRPTETQYF

J: TRBJ1-6
size: once
D: -
V: TRBV30
DNA: TGTGCCTGGACCGAAGGGACACCCGGTTCACCCCTCCACTTT
CDR3: CAWTEGTPGSPLHF

J: TRBJ2-7
size: few
D: -
V: TRBV7-6
DNA: TGTGCCAGCAGCTTCCTAGGGCGGGGAGTCCCCTACGAGCAGTACTTC
CDR3: CASSFLGRGVPYEQYF

J: TRBJ2-1
size: few
D: -
V: TRBV20-1
DNA: TGCAGTGCTAGGTTTCCGGGACCGGGAAACAATGAGCAGTTCTTC
CDR3: CSARFPGPGNNEQFF

J: TRBJ2-1
size: few
D: -
V: TRBV6-1
DNA: TGTGCCAGCACCAAAACAGGGGGGGCTGGGAATGAGCAGTTCTTC
CDR3: CASTKTGGAGNEQFF

J: TRBJ1-3
size: -
D: TRBD1
V: TRBV5-4
DNA: TGTGCCAGTGGACAGGGAAACTCTGGAAACACCATATATTTT
CDR3: CASGQGNSGNTIYF

J: TRBJ2-1
size: -
D: -
V: TRBV25-1
DNA: TGTGCCAGCAGTGAAGTTGTCCCCCACAATGAGCAGTTCTTC
CDR3: CASSEVVPHNEQFF

J: TRBJ1-2
size: few
D: -
V: TRBV4-2
DNA: TGTGCCAGCAGCCAAGGGGGGCCCAATTATGGCTACACCTTC
CDR3: CASSQGGPNYGYTF

J: TRBJ1-2
size: medium-sized
D: -
V: TRBV7-9
DNA: TGTGCCAGCAGCTTAGACTACAGGTGGGGCTATGGCTACACCTTC
CDR3: CASSLDYRWGYGYTF

J: TRBJ2-3
size: -
D: TRBD2
V: TRBV24-1
DNA: TGTGCCACCAGTGCAAGACTAGCGGGAGGTATCACAGATACGCAGTATTTT
CDR3: CATSARLAGGITDTQYF

J: TRBJ2-5
size: -
D: TRBD1
V: TRBV5-4
DNA: TGTGCCAGCAGCTGGGGACAGGGTCAAGAGACCCAGTACTTC
CDR3: CASSWGQGQETQYF

J: TRBJ1-5
size: few
D: -
V: TRBV20-1
DNA: TGCAGTGCGACCGACCAGAGCAATCAGCCCCAGCATTTT
CDR3: CSATDQSNQPQHF

J: TRBJ2-1
size: few
D: -
V: TRBV6-1
DNA: TGTGCCAGCAGCGAAAACGTTGCCCCCTACAATGAGCAGTTCTTC
CDR3: CASSENVAPYNEQFF

J: TRBJ2-4
size: few
D: -
V: TRBV7-8
DNA: TGTGCCAGCAGCTTAAGAGTGGGGGAAAACATTCAGTACTTC
CDR3: CASSLRVGENIQYF

J: TRBJ2-1
size: once
D: -
V: TRBV20-1
DNA: TGCAGTGCTAGAGATGCCGGGACAATAACCTACAATGAGCAGTTCTTC
CDR3: CSARDAGTITYNEQFF

J: TRBJ1-3
size: -
D: TRBD1
V: TRBV5-4
DNA: TGTGCCAGCAGCCCGACAGGGGGGAGCTCTGGAAACACCATATATTTT
CDR3: CASSPTGGSSGNTIYF

J: TRBJ1-5
size: few
D: -
V: TRBV4-2
DNA: TGTGCCAGCAGCCAGGCCGGGCCAAGCAATCAGCCCCAGCATTTT
CDR3: CASSQAGPSNQPQHF

J: TRBJ2-3
size: -
D: -
V: TRBV2
DNA: TGTGCCAGCAGACGGGGTCCTCCCAATACGCAGTATTTT
CDR3: CASRRGPPNTQYF

J: TRBJ2-7
size: -
D: -
V: TRBV28
DNA: TGTGCCAGCAGTCCGTGGGACGCCGGGGCCTACGAGCAGTACTTC
CDR3: CASSPWDAGAYEQYF

J: TRBJ2-7
size: -
D: -
V: TRBV5-4
DNA: TGTGCCAGCAGCTTGGGCACAGGTCATGCCTACGAGCAGTACTTC
CDR3: CASSLGTGHAYEQYF

J: TRBJ1-3
size: -
D: -
V: TRBV7-2
DNA: TGTGCCAGCAGCTTCAGTTCAGGGCTGTCTGGAAACACCATATATTTT
CDR3: CASSFSSGLSGNTIYF

J: TRBJ2-3
size: -
D: TRBD1
V: TRBV6-4
DNA: TGTGCCAGCAGGAAACAGGGGGCGGCAGATACGCAGTATTTT
CDR3: CASRKQGAADTQYF

J: TRBJ1-2
size: few
D: TRBD1
V: TRBV19
DNA: TGTGCCAGTACTTTTCGACAGGGTGGGGGTGGCTATGGCTACACCTTC
CDR3: CASTFRQGGGGYGYTF

J: TRBJ1-2
size: few
D: -
V: TRBV6-1
DNA: TGTGCCAGCAGTGAAGGTTGGGGGCAGGACTATGGCTACACCTTC
CDR3: CASSEGWGQDYGYTF